What follows is one T cell receptor (beta chain) and its context. Its antigen is unknown. A CD45RA+ naive subset and a CD45RA-negative memory subset were split from CD4+ cells. The sample originates from a study of shared clonotypes between healthy human individuals. Study-level points and caveats: When compared with the clonotypes that were shared by all four sorted-subset donors, the non-shared clonotypes turned out to have lower generation probabilities.

After removal of 8 bases from V and 0 bases from J, the junction contained 5 bases not matched to a gene. From germline, CDR1 is MNHEY and CDR2 SMNVEV (reference sequence). This CDR3 comprises 14 residues. As handled by the study authors: ImmunoSEQ gave junction-only sequences without quality scores, so filtering differed. Clones were sequenced by immunoSEQ multiplex PCR, and TCRdb holds only the in-frame ones, with some missing. The D gene and trimming were derived from the DNA, and the V and J assignments and clone size from that table. The table shows 800,000 to 1,200,000 clones, with 70% to 80% occurring only once.

This receptor was taken from a man younger than 35 in good health. Some clones in this sample may be carry-over from other donors' samples. The rearrangement uses TRBV27 and TRBJ1-1, with TRBD1 matching 8 bases. Specimen: memory CD4+ T cells from PBMCs. Sample subset: CD45RA-negative fraction. Written as DNA, the CDR3 is TGTGCCAGCTCTCACAGGGGGGTGAACACTGAAGCTTTCTTT. The encoded protein is CASSHRGVNTEAFF.